This T cell receptor (beta chain) was documented in a study of blood T cell repertoires in COVID-19. At the level of the study: PBMCs, B-cell-depleted T cells, or T cells provided the cDNA or gDNA that made up the material.

The trim removed 0 bases at V and 7 bases at J, leaving 8 bases unmatched. This CDR3 has 17 residues. CDR1 SGHRS and CDR2 YFSETQ come from the germline V gene. This clone was seen more than once but under ten times. The authors' processing: Reference gene primer amplification yielded estimated nucleated cell counts. The assay was immunoSEQ multiplex PCR, and TCRdb's table has in-frame clones only and misses some. The DNA was the basis for D and trimming; V, J and clone size are from that table. In the table there are approximately 80,000 clones, around 90% of which are singletons. Sequences were obtained from peripheral blood. The chain uses TRBV5-1 and TRBJ1-6; 9 bases map to TRBD1. The sequence came from a man aged 40-50 years with acute or convalescent COVID-19. The CDR3 spells CASSLAVLGQGNSPLHF. The CDR3 nucleotides read TGCGCCAGCAGCTTGGCCGTATTAGGACAGGGGAATTCACCCCTCCACTTT.